The T cell receptor (beta chain) described here comes from a study of control samples from healthy donors and cancer patients. Germline V gene data show CDR1 as MNHNS and CDR2 as SASEGT. The CDR3 spans 15 residues. The V end lost 1 base, the J end lost 3 bases, and 9 bases lay between the germline ends. The protocol was immunoSEQ multiplex PCR, while the TCRdb copy is restricted to in-frame clones and leaves out a portion. The table includes some 110,000 clones, 83% detected once. The chain uses TRBV6-1 and TRBJ2-2, with a possible D match to TRBD1 (5 bases). The TCR sequence derives from a woman aged 45-60 years in good health. The source material was blood. CDR3 sequence (DNA): TGTGCCAGCAGTGAAGTTGGCAGGGACACCGGGGAGCTGTTTTTT. Translating gives CASSEVGRDTGELFF.